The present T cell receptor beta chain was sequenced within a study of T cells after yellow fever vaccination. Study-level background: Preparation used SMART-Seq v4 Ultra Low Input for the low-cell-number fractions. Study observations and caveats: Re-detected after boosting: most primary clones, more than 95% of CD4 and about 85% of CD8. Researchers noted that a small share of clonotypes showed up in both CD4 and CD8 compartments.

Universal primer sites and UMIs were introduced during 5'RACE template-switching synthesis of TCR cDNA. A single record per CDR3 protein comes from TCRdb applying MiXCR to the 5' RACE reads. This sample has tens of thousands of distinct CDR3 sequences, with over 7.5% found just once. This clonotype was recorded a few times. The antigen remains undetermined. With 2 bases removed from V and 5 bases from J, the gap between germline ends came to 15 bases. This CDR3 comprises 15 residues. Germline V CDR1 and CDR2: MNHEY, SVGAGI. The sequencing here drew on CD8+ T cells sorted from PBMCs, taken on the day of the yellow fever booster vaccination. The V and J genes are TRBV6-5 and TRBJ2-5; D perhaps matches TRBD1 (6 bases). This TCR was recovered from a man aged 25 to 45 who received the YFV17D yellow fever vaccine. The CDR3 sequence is CASSYAQGVGETQYF. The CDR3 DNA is TGTGCCAGCAGTTACGCACAGGGTGTTGGGGAGACCCAGTACTTC.